The T cell receptor beta chain under discussion was sequenced for a study of identical twins. This clonotype turned up a few times. The CDR3 runs to 14 residues. V was trimmed by 0 bases and J by 5 bases, leaving 11 bases between them. The germline CDR1 and CDR2 sequences are SGDLS and YYNGEE. A single record per CDR3 protein comes from TCRdb applying MiXCR to the 5' RACE reads. The sample holds about 530,000 distinct CDR3 sequences, around 22% seen once. This sample also appeared in a second study, on yellow fever vaccine responses in identical twins.

This receptor was taken from a woman under 30 in good health. The chain is built from TRBV9 and TRBJ2-5; no clear D. The specimen was CD4+ T cells sorted from blood. CDR3 DNA: TGTGCCAGCAGCGTAGGGTTGGGTTACGAGACCCAGTACTTC. Its translation is CASSVGLGYETQYF.